This TCR beta chain was recorded in a study of T-cell memory formation after mild COVID-19 listed by TCRdb under 2021. For the wider study: TCR sequence clusters from the two donors were found to be largely donor specific. In a couple of donors, T-cell clones that expanded and contracted after mild COVID-19 were followed by sequencing TCRalpha and TCRbeta repertoires longitudinally. The cohort was made up of two young adult volunteers, one female and one male, who were previously healthy. Study-wide conclusions, independent of this receptor: The study covered only a couple of mild cases, and larger cohorts including severe cases with pre-infection samples were considered necessary. Contracting CD4+ clones were found mainly in CM and EM memory subsets, while CD8+ clones were enriched in EMRA. Some responding clones were detected in pre-infection memory, which suggested that pre-existing cross-reactive memory T cells had joined the SARS-CoV-2 response. SARS-CoV-2 specificity was not confirmed for the second-wave clones peaking on day 37. Clones contracting from day 15 to 85 had balanced CD4/CD8 phenotypes, while a second wave expanding from day 15 to 37 was biased towards CD4+.

Ficoll-Paque density gradient centrifugation was the method used to isolate PBMCs. The run used an Illumina NovaSeq 6000. TCRalpha and TCRbeta cDNA libraries were constructed by 5'RACE with constant-segment primers, with sample barcodes and unique molecular identifiers being introduced. Trizol reagent was used to extract RNA from every sample. The libraries were amplified in two PCR steps, and the second step added a second sample barcode and Illumina TruSeq adapters. Libraries were sequenced on an Illumina NovaSeq with 2 x 150 bp paired-end reads. As for the authors' bioinformatics: Reads were demultiplexed and collapsed into UMI-guided consensus sequences with migec v1.2.7. Using mixcr v2.1.11, the UMI consensuses were aligned to TRA and TRB V and J templates and assembled into clonotypes. A clonotype was counted as expanded or contracted only when both edgeR and NoisET called the clonotype significant, with the noise models trained on biological replicates. For edgeR calls, the cutoffs were a false discovery rate-adjusted p below 0.01 and a log2 fold-change threshold of 1. As an exploratory analysis of dynamics, max-normalized trajectories of the 1000 most abundant clonotypes were examined by PCA with hierarchical clustering. The CD4 or CD8 phenotype of responding clones was assigned using the separately sequenced CD4+ and CD8+ repertoires. TCRdb trimmed the raw reads at Q25, called clones with MiXCR and kept productive beta chains. Every CDR3 protein is listed once, alongside the most common genes and DNA of its rows. TCRdb, rather than the study authors, made the V and J calls. This sample gives 150,000 to 200,000 distinct CDR3 sequences in total; around a sixth of them show up just once. Roughly 3.8% of the sample rests with the top ten.

Remarks on this clonotype: Its binding antigen is unknown. No per-base quality is available; no much larger clone lies one base away.

Sequences MNHNS (CDR1) and SASEGT (CDR2) are obtained from the germline V gene. The junction shows trimming of 1 base on V and 2 bases on J, plus 8 bases between the germline ends. The CDR3 goes from the cysteine to the phenylalanine over 14 residues. Only the CDR3 DNA stays, 42 bases, in frame from base 1. The sequencing sample was made of PBMCs or a T cell subset sorted from them (not recorded which). The sequence derives from a man in his late teens or twenties who had mild COVID-19 (a few samples of this study predate the infection). The sample titles of this study are shuffled in the database, so cell type and time point are left out; the donor was told from shared clones. The V and J segments used are TRBV6-1 and TRBJ1-2, with the D gene uncertain. The CDR3 region reads CASSEEPYNYGYTF. The nucleotide sequence reads TGTGCCAGCAGTGAAGAGCCTTACAACTATGGCTACACCTTC.